Following are 28 T cell receptor beta chains from one sample sequenced in a study of CD8 T cells in ankylosing spondylitis. Points from the study as a whole: For ankylosing spondylitis blood, a TCR beta motif of seven to nine highly homologous variants appeared characteristic.

TCRdb processed the 5' RACE reads anew with MiXCR; each CDR3 protein has one entry. The sample yields approximately 550,000 distinct CDR3 sequences, roughly 13% seen once. The antigens of these receptors remain unknown. Sequencing input: blood, either unsorted or a sorted T cell fraction (not recorded which). The receptors come from a male donor with ankylosing spondylitis.

This clonotype was detected only a few times. V gene TRBV27 combines with J gene TRBJ2-5, with 7 bases identical to TRBD1. The CDR3 has 14 amino acids. Germline values: CDR1 MNHEY, CDR2 SMNVEV (reference sequence). With 6 bases clipped from V and 5 bases from J, the junction kept 9 bases outside the gene matches. The CDR3 is CASRLDRARETQYF. As DNA, the CDR3 is TGTGCCAGCAGACTCGACAGGGCTAGGGAGACCCAGTACTTC.

There are many counts of this clonotype. V and J are TRBV5-1 and TRBJ2-3; tentatively, D is TRBD1 (6 bases). The CDR3 contains 15 residues. The germline V and J ends were trimmed by 5 bases and 4 bases, with 17 bases remaining between them. CDR1 and CDR2 from the germline V gene are SGHRS and YFSETQ. Here the CDR3 reads CASRGGSLSPDTQYF. As DNA, the CDR3 is TGCGCCAGCAGAGGGGGATCCCTGAGCCCAGATACGCAGTATTTT.

V and J are TRBV15 and TRBJ1-1; 7 nucleotides agree with TRBD1. V lost 1 base and J lost 4; bases outside the gene matches: 3. This CDR3 is built from 14 residues. Germline loops: CDR1 LNHNV, CDR2 YYDKDF (reference sequence). This chain's CDR3 is CATSRGQGATEAFF. For the CDR3, the DNA is TGTGCCACCAGCAGAGGACAGGGTGCCACTGAAGCTTTCTTT.

This clonotype came up many times. This chain's CDR3 is CSARAERPGYNEQFF. Written as DNA, the CDR3 is TGCAGTGCTAGGGCTGAGAGGCCAGGTTACAATGAGCAGTTCTTC. This sequence joins TRBV20-1 and TRBJ2-1, with unresolved D. Germline V gene sequence: CDR1 DFQATT, CDR2 SNEGSKA (reference sequence). V was shortened by 3 bases and J by 4 bases, with 16 bases between the two germline ends. The CDR3 sequence is 15 residues long.

This chain joins TRBV5-5 and TRBJ2-1; 8 positions match TRBD2. V shed 0 bases and J 6 bases; nucleotides not matched to a gene: 5. The CDR3 is made up of 15 amino acids. CDR1 and CDR2 (germline): SGHKS, YYEKEE (reference sequence). The CDR3 DNA reads TGTGCCAGCAGCTTGGACGGGAGGGCCTCCAATGAGCAGTTCTTC. Its translation is CASSLDGRASNEQFF.

This clonotype was observed a few times. The chain carries TRBV4-1 and TRBJ2-5, with 10 bases fitting TRBD2. CDR3 size: 15 residues. V was clipped by 2 bases and J by 3 bases; unmatched bases: 3. Looked up from germline, CDR1 is MGHRA and CDR2 is YSYEKL. Here the CDR3 reads CASSQHGTSEETQYF. The CDR3 nucleotides are TGCGCCAGCAGCCAACATGGGACTAGCGAAGAGACCCAGTACTTC.

V gene TRBV25-1 combines with J gene TRBJ1-5; perhaps TRBD1 as D (6 bases). This CDR3 is 14 amino acids long. Trimming removed 7 bases from V and 6 bases from J, with 16 bases in between. Per the germline V gene, CDR1 is MGHDK and CDR2 is SYGVNS. In DNA, the CDR3 is TGTGCCAGCACGGGGGGGCAGAATTTTCAGCCCCAGCATTTT. This codes for CASTGGQNFQPQHF.

This clonotype was recorded at least ten times. The chain links TRBV12-3 or TRBV12-4 to TRBJ2-5; 9 bases line up with TRBD1. Unmatched junction bases numbered 9, after V lost 5 bases and J lost 5 bases. This CDR3 region has 15 residues. This CDR3 is CASSTPGTGYETQYF. CDR3 DNA sequence: TGTGCCAGCAGTACGCCCGGGACAGGGTACGAGACCCAGTACTTC.

This rearrangement joins TRBV12-3 or TRBV12-4 to TRBJ2-3; D is unclear. The CDR3 sequence is 13 residues long. The V gene lost 3 bases and the J gene lost 2 bases, with 6 bases spanning the gap. CDR3 DNA sequence: TGTGCCAGCAGTTTGTGGGCCACAGATACGCAGTATTTT. This encodes CASSLWATDTQYF.

V is TRBV12-3 or TRBV12-4 and J is TRBJ2-1; D possibly corresponds to TRBD2 (6 bases). There are 13 residues in the CDR3. V was pared by 6 bases and J by 6 bases, with 12 bases between. CDR3 nucleotides: TGTGCCAGCAGACTAGCCCCCTCCAATGAGCAGTTCTTC. It is translated as CASRLAPSNEQFF.

The chain carries TRBV5-1 and TRBJ1-1, with 7 nucleotides matching TRBD1. This CDR3 comprises 14 residues. V shed 4 bases and J 1 base; nucleotides not matched to a gene: 4. In germline, CDR1 is SGHRS, CDR2 YFSETQ. The CDR3 DNA sequence: TGCGCCAGCAGCACCCAGGGGGAGAACACTGAAGCTTTCTTT. This gives the protein CASSTQGENTEAFF.

The chain joins TRBV20-1 to TRBJ1-2, with 7 bases lining up with TRBD1. The germline gives CDR1 DFQATT, CDR2 SNEGSKA (reference sequence). J was trimmed by 7 bases and V by 6 bases; bases with no gene match: 11. This CDR3 is 13 amino acids long. For the CDR3, the DNA is TGCAGTGCAAAAAGACAGGGCCTGTTTGGCTACACCTTC. Translation gives CSAKRQGLFGYTF.

The rearrangement links TRBV14 to TRBJ2-2; D is uncertain. The CDR3 has 13 residues. Germline CDR1 SGHDN, CDR2 FVKESK. V lost 0 bases to trimming and J lost 7 bases, with 6 bases between them. Written as DNA, the CDR3 is TGTGCCAGCAGCCAAGATTTAGACGGGGAGCTGTTTTTT. It encodes CASSQDLDGELFF.

The chain recombines TRBV15 with TRBJ1-2, with 7 bases fitting TRBD1. This CDR3 has 15 amino acids. V lost 2 bases to trimming and J lost 5 bases; unmatched junction nucleotides: 8. Per the germline V gene, CDR1 is LNHNV and CDR2 is YYDKDF (reference sequence). The CDR3 reads CATSRTRQGVYGYTF. The CDR3 nucleotides are TGTGCCACCAGCAGAACCAGACAGGGAGTGTATGGCTACACCTTC.

The chain couples TRBV29-1 to TRBJ2-3, with 10 bases aligning to TRBD2. This CDR3 has 14 residues. Germline V gene data show CDR1 as SQVTM and CDR2 as ANQGSEA. The trim removed 3 bases at V and 4 bases at J, leaving 4 bases unmatched. The CDR3 protein is CSVEASGSPDTQYF. Written as DNA, the CDR3 is TGCAGCGTTGAGGCTAGCGGGAGTCCAGATACGCAGTATTTT.

The sample holds many counts of this clonotype. V is TRBV29-1 and J is TRBJ2-1; D unclear. Between the trimmed V and J ends, which lost 4 bases and 0 bases, there was a span of 7 bases. CDR3 length: 13 amino acids. The germline gives CDR1 SQVTM, CDR2 ANQGSEA. The CDR3 DNA reads TGCAGCGTTGGAGCGAGCTCCTACAATGAGCAGTTCTTC. This sequence encodes CSVGASSYNEQFF.

This rearrangement joins TRBV5-6 to TRBJ2-1, with TRBD2 matching over 16 bases. The CDR3 is 17 residues long. The V and J ends lost 4 bases and 9 bases, in that order; junction bases with no gene match: 10. Germline-derived CDR1 and CDR2 are SGHDT and YYEEEE. The DNA for the CDR3 is TGTGCCAGCAGCCCCGGGACTAGCGGGAGGGCCTGGAGTGAGCAGTTCTTC. It translates to CASSPGTSGRAWSEQFF.

In DNA form, the CDR3 reads TGTGCCAGCAGGAGACGGGAGGGAAACATTCAGTACTTC. Its translation: CASRRREGNIQYF. The chain has TRBV13 and TRBJ2-4; TRBD2 matches at 8 bases. Germline V CDR1 and CDR2: PRHDT, FYEKMQ (reference sequence). The CDR3 totals 13 residues. Germline trimming cut 6 bases from V and 6 bases from J; bases unmatched to any gene: 4. Full variable domain (missing parts from reference TRBV13 and TRBJ2-4): AAGVIQSPRHLIKEKRETATLKCYPIPRHDTVYWYQQGPGQDPQFLISFYEKMQSDKGSIPDRFSAQQFSDYHSELNMSSLELGDSALYFCASRRREGNIQYFGAGTRLSVL.

In this sample, this clonotype turned up a few times. The chain combines TRBV18 with TRBJ1-1, with D perhaps TRBD1 (5 bases). Germline lookup yields CDR1 KGHSH and CDR2 LQKENI. Trimming removed 1 base at V and 0 bases at J, with 15 bases between. This CDR3 is built from 17 residues. CDR3 nucleotide sequence: TGTGCCAGCTCACCACAACTCGTACGGGGCGTGAACACTGAAGCTTTCTTT. Translation gives CASSPQLVRGVNTEAFF.

This clonotype was detected only once. The chain carries TRBV14 and TRBJ1-2, with D perhaps TRBD1 (5 bases). Germline lookup yields CDR1 SGHDN and CDR2 FVKESK. Deletions cut 1 base from V and 0 bases from J, with 12 bases between. The CDR3 covers 16 residues. CDR3 residues: CASSQVTDSTNYGYTF. The CDR3 DNA sequence: TGTGCCAGCAGCCAAGTAACAGACAGTACTAACTATGGCTACACCTTC.

This clonotype was found a few times. V is TRBV5-5 and J is TRBJ2-7, with a tentative D call TRBD2 (6 bases). Germline CDR1 is SGHKS and CDR2 is YYEKEE (reference sequence). The germline V and J ends were trimmed by 4 bases and 0 bases, with 17 bases remaining between them. The CDR3 totals 16 residues. The CDR3 DNA reads as TGTGCCAGCAGCCGGTTGGGCGGGGATTACTCCTACGAGCAGTACGTC. Its translation: CASSRLGGDYSYEQYV.

This clonotype was counted only a few times. V gene TRBV5-1 combines with J gene TRBJ2-3; TRBD2 is a possible D gene (5 bases). Trimming left V 7 bases short and J 7 bases short, with 22 bases between. Germline V gene sequence: CDR1 SGHRS, CDR2 YFSETQ. The CDR3 has 15 amino acids. For the CDR3, the DNA is TGCGCCAGCGCTAATAGCGCTGGTCTACAGAATACGCAGTATTTT. It is translated as CASANSAGLQNTQYF.

V usage is TRBV20-1 and J usage is TRBJ1-1; a weak D match, TRBD1 (5 bases). Per germline, CDR1 DFQATT and CDR2 SNEGSKA (reference sequence). The CDR3 spans 13 residues. Trimming cost V 2 bases and J 6 bases, with 13 bases left between them. DNA for the CDR3: TGCAGTGCTAGACAGGGTCGTATGGCTGAAGCTTTCTTT. This translates into CSARQGRMAEAFF.

This clonotype was found many times. The chain combines TRBV7-2 with TRBJ2-5; 8 nucleotides line up with TRBD1. The germline CDR1 and CDR2 sequences are SGHTA and FQGNSA. V trimming: 5 bases; J trimming: 5 bases; junction bases outside the gene matches: 7. The length of the CDR3 is 14 residues. The CDR3 sequence is CASSPTTGVETQYF. Written as DNA, the CDR3 is TGTGCCAGCAGCCCAACGACAGGGGTGGAGACCCAGTACTTC.

This clonotype has just a few counts. The chain is built from TRBV20-1 and TRBJ2-1; TRBD2 matches at 7 bases. The CDR3 sequence is 14 residues long. From germline, CDR1 is DFQATT and CDR2 SNEGSKA (reference sequence). V lost 5 bases, J lost 2 bases, and 6 bases stayed unmatched. The CDR3 protein is CSAGVSGTYNEQFF. DNA for the CDR3: TGCAGTGCTGGCGTGAGCGGGACCTACAATGAGCAGTTCTTC.

This clonotype has more than one count but fewer than ten. This chain uses TRBV11-3 with TRBJ2-7; D uncertain. The V gene's germline CDR1 is SGHNT and CDR2 YENEEA. This CDR3 has 13 amino acids. V was cut by 5 bases and J by 5 bases, with 13 bases left in between. The CDR3 DNA reads TGTGCCAGCAGCGGCGATGCTGGCGACGAGCAGTACGTC. Translation: CASSGDAGDEQYV.

Points on this clonotype: One end of the junction fails to match germline, which may point to a read error. The chain joins TRBV14 to TRBJ2-5; D call uncertain. The CDR3 runs to 13 residues. Germline V gene lookup returns CDR1 SGHDN and CDR2 FVKESK. This CDR3 reads CASNQRLGETQYF. CDR3 bases: TGTGCCAGCAACCAACGACTTGGAGAGACCCAGTACTTC.

V and J are TRBV5-6 and TRBJ2-7; D is uncertain. Germline CDR1 is SGHDT and CDR2 is YYEEEE. This CDR3 is built from 14 residues. V was trimmed by 4 bases and J by 7 bases, leaving 18 bases between them. CDR3 DNA: TGTGCCAGCAGCCTGGTAGCACAGAGAGGAGAGCAGTACGTC. It is translated as CASSLVAQRGEQYV.